The table lists the clone carrying this TCR beta chain with a few counts. Antigen unknown. V lost 2 bases to trimming and J lost 0 bases, with 7 bases between them. The CDR3 runs to 14 residues. CDR1 and CDR2 from the germline V gene are SNHLY and FYNNEI. The data were taken from a study of T cell repertoires in cytomegalovirus infection. The overall study: Both CMV infection and a matching HLA type were indicated by public TCR beta signatures.

Overall study results and limits: Summed frequency of shared TCR beta families picked out CMV carriers who also had the relevant HLA.

One entry per CDR3 protein results from TCRdb running MiXCR on the reads. In the table there are about 300,000 distinct CDR3 sequences, 9.6% of which are singletons. The chain has TRBV2 and TRBJ1-1, with D tentatively TRBD1 (5 bases). This sequence originates from a human donor in good health (CMV status not recorded). Some clones in this sample may be carry-over from other donors' samples. Sequences were obtained from PBMCs. This CDR3 is CASSEQGVNTEAFF. The CDR3 nucleotides read TGTGCCAGCAGTGAACAGGGTGTGAACACTGAAGCTTTCTTT. Full variable domain (remainder filled in from reference TRBV2 and TRBJ1-1): EPEVTQTPSHQVTQMGQEVILRCVPISNHLYFYWYRQILGQKVEFLVSFYNNEISEKSEIFDDQFSVERPDGSNFTLKIRSTKLEDSAMYFCASSEQGVNTEAFFGQGTRLTVV.